Each of the 13 T cell receptor beta chains below was sequenced from the same sample in a study of blood T cell repertoires in COVID-19. Libraries were prepared by immunoSEQ multiplex PCR; TCRdb keeps only in-frame clonotypes and omits some of them. The repertoire holds about 50,000 clones, 90% seen once, with about 10% in the top ten. Sequenced material: peripheral blood. The receptors shown here come from a woman aged 80 or over with acute or convalescent COVID-19.

This clone has a single count. The V call is TRBV2, the J call TRBJ1-2; TRBD1 might be the D (5 bases). The V gene's germline CDR1 is SNHLY and CDR2 FYNNEI. The CDR3 totals 13 residues. Trimming cost V 2 bases and J 5 bases, with 9 bases left between them. This CDR3 is CASSETGYYGYTF. The CDR3 DNA sequence: TGTGCCAGCAGTGAAACAGGCTATTATGGCTACACCTTC.

J is TRBJ2-2 and V is TRBV7-9; 9 bases line up with TRBD2. V shed 2 bases, J shed 7 bases, and the junction held 11 bases outside the gene matches. In germline, CDR1 is SEHNR, CDR2 FQNEAQ (reference sequence). The CDR3 runs 17 residues. CDR3 sequence: CASSLRLAGLRGGELFF. The DNA for the CDR3 is TGTGCCAGCAGCTTAAGGCTAGCGGGACTTCGTGGCGGGGAGCTGTTTTTT.

The CDR3 protein is CASSSSGNSPLHF. The CDR3 DNA reads TGTGCCAGCAGCTCCAGCGGAAATTCACCCCTCCACTTT. The rearrangement links TRBV3-1 (or the pseudogene TRBV3-2) to TRBJ1-6; no clear D. This CDR3 is built from 13 residues. The V gene lost 5 bases and the J gene lost 7 bases, with 9 bases spanning the gap. Germline CDR1 is LGHDT and CDR2 is YNNKEL (reference sequence).

Here the CDR3 reads CASSQVDTGVQPQHF. The CDR3 coding sequence is TGCGCCAGCAGCCAAGTCGATACAGGGGTTCAGCCCCAGCATTTT. The chain links TRBV4-1 to TRBJ1-5, with 7 bases that match TRBD1. The CDR3 totals 15 residues. V shed 1 base, J shed 6 bases, and the junction held 6 bases outside the gene matches. In germline, CDR1 is MGHRA, CDR2 YSYEKL.

This rearrangement joins TRBV19 to TRBJ1-1; no definite D call. Trimming removed 7 bases from V and 4 bases from J, with 22 bases in between. CDR3 size: 16 residues. The germline gives CDR1 LNHDA, CDR2 SQIVND (reference sequence). CDR3 amino acids: CASNPRAPDGVTEAFF. In DNA, the CDR3 is TGTGCCAGTAACCCGAGGGCGCCGGACGGAGTCACTGAAGCTTTCTTT.

V and J are TRBV14 and TRBJ1-1; 8 bases align to TRBD1. Unmatched junction bases numbered 3, after V lost 8 bases and J lost 4 bases. Germline CDR1 SGHDN, CDR2 FVKESK. There are 12 residues in the CDR3. The CDR3 nucleotides read TGTGCCAGCTTTGGACAGGGCACTGAAGCTTTCTTT. This codes for CASFGQGTEAFF.

This clone turned up a few times. The CDR3 nucleotides read TGTGCCTGGAGTGCTGGCCTAGTTGATGGCTACACCTTC. As protein: CAWSAGLVDGYTF. The gene calls are TRBV30 and TRBJ1-2; D unclear. CDR1 GTSNPN and CDR2 SVGIG come from the germline V gene (reference sequence). V was trimmed by 1 base and J by 6 bases, leaving 12 bases between them. This CDR3 region has 13 residues.

This clone was detected only once. The genes are TRBV7-9 and TRBJ2-7; 8 bases fit TRBD1. Per germline, CDR1 SEHNR and CDR2 FQNEAQ (reference sequence). The J segment lost 0 bases and the V segment lost 5 bases, leaving 6 bases of the junction unmatched. The CDR3 extends over 15 amino acids. CDR3 DNA sequence: TGTGCCAGCAGCGTTGGACAGGGTGTCTCCTACGAGCAGTACTTC. It codes for CASSVGQGVSYEQYF.

The genes are TRBV6-6 and TRBJ1-1; possible D gene TRBD1, 5 bases. CDR3 length: 13 residues. Germline V lookup: CDR1 MNHNY, CDR2 SVGAGI (reference sequence). Between the trimmed V and J ends, which lost 7 bases and 1 base, there was a span of 10 bases. The CDR3 sequence: CASTTGQNTEAFF. CDR3 DNA sequence: TGTGCCAGCACTACAGGACAGAACACTGAAGCTTTCTTT.

The chain is built from TRBV7-9 and TRBJ2-7, with D perhaps matching TRBD1 (5 bases). The CDR3 has 15 residues. The V gene lost 4 bases and the J gene lost 3 bases, with 16 bases spanning the gap. CDR1 SEHNR and CDR2 FQNEAQ come from the germline V gene (reference sequence). In DNA form, the CDR3 reads TGTGCCAGCAGCTCTGCCTTGGGGCTGGACTACGAGCAGTACTTC. Translation: CASSSALGLDYEQYF.

This rearrangement joins TRBV9 to TRBJ2-1, with 12 bases that match TRBD2. V shed 4 bases and J 7 bases; nucleotides not matched to a gene: 9. The CDR3 totals 16 residues. Germline values: CDR1 SGDLS, CDR2 YYNGEE. CDR3: CASSPTTSGSVNEQFF. The CDR3 coding sequence is TGTGCCAGCAGCCCCACGACTAGCGGGAGCGTTAATGAGCAGTTCTTC.

The chain joins TRBV19 to TRBJ2-7, with 7 bases lining up with TRBD2. Germline V gene sequence: CDR1 LNHDA, CDR2 SQIVND (reference sequence). V shed 0 bases, J shed 5 bases, and the junction held 13 bases outside the gene matches. There are 17 residues in the CDR3. The CDR3 DNA reads as TGTGCCAGTAGTATAGATGGGCCGCTTGCGGGAGTGGACGAGCAGTACTTC. Its translation is CASSIDGPLAGVDEQYF.

J is TRBJ1-1 and V is TRBV3-1 (or the pseudogene TRBV3-2), with unresolved D. CDR1 is LGHDT and CDR2 is YNNKEL in the germline V gene (reference sequence). Trimming stripped 0 bases from V and 7 bases from J, with 3 bases between. The CDR3 runs to 11 residues. The CDR3 bases are TGTGCCAGCAGCCAAGATCTTGAAGCTTTCTTT. The encoded protein is CASSQDLEAFF.